Presented here are 16 T cell receptor beta chains from one specimen sequenced in a study of cytomegalovirus exposure and HLA in healthy donors. TCRdb's table, derived via immunoSEQ multiplex PCR, lists solely in-frame clones and lacks some. The table has approximately 82,000 clones, 85% to 95% seen once; the top ten hold 0.55% to 0.8%. The specimen sequenced was PBMCs. The source of these receptors is a man between 18 and 29 years old in good health and CMV-seronegative.

The chain links TRBV6-5 to TRBJ2-1; no firm D call. V lost 5 bases, J lost 3 bases, and 5 bases lay in between. The CDR3 sequence is 12 residues long. CDR1 is MNHEY and CDR2 is SVGAGI in the germline V gene. CDR3 in amino acids: CASSSLYNEQFF. CDR3 DNA sequence: TGTGCCAGCAGTAGCCTCTACAATGAGCAGTTCTTC.

Only one count was recorded for this clone. The genes are TRBV6-5 and TRBJ1-5, with D possibly matching TRBD1 (5 bases). Between the trimmed V and J ends, which lost 0 bases and 7 bases, there was a span of 10 bases. This CDR3 region has 14 residues. CDR1 is MNHEY, CDR2 SVGAGI, per germline. The CDR3 region is CASSYSGVYQPQHF. The CDR3 region has the DNA TGTGCCAGCAGTTACTCAGGGGTTTACCAGCCCCAGCATTTT.

The chain carries TRBV7-2 and TRBJ2-7; D not resolved. This CDR3 spans 12 amino acids. Trimming left V 4 bases short and J 2 bases short, with 6 bases between. Looked up from germline, CDR1 is SGHTA and CDR2 is FQGNSA. CDR3 bases: TGTGCCAGCAGCTCCACACCCTACGAGCAGTACTTC. It translates to CASSSTPYEQYF.

The rearrangement joins TRBV27 to TRBJ2-5, with TRBD2 as a possible D gene (6 bases). CDR1 and CDR2 from the germline V gene are MNHEY and SMNVEV (reference sequence). CDR3 size: 17 residues. The germline V and J ends were trimmed by 1 base and 5 bases, with 20 bases remaining between them. The CDR3 bases are TGTGCCAGCAGTTTATGGGTCCCCGGACTGGGGAGGGAGACCCAGTACTTC. This gives the protein CASSLWVPGLGRETQYF.

Regarding this clone: Within the sample, other DNA sequences also encode this same CDR3. This chain connects TRBV6-5 to TRBJ2-2; TRBD2 matches 7 bases. The CDR3 is 14 residues long. The germline V gene encodes CDR1 MNHEY and CDR2 SVGAGI. J was trimmed by 5 bases and V by 0 bases; bases with no gene match: 0. The CDR3 sequence: CASSYSAGTGELFF. In DNA form, the CDR3 reads TGTGCCAGCAGTTACTCAGCGGGGACCGGGGAGCTGTTTTTT.

In DNA form, the CDR3 reads TGTGCCAGCAGGAGACTAGCGGGAGGGCCTAGGACCGGGGAGCTGTTTTTT. Its translation: CASRRLAGGPRTGELFF. The rearrangement uses TRBV2 and TRBJ2-2, with TRBD2 matching over 14 bases. The J segment lost 5 bases and the V segment lost 6 bases, leaving 8 bases of the junction unmatched. This CDR3 is 17 amino acids long. Germline V CDR1 and CDR2: SNHLY, FYNNEI.

The V and J genes are TRBV7-2 and TRBJ1-5; 8 nucleotides line up with TRBD1. With V trimmed by 5 bases and J by 6 bases, 9 bases remained unmatched. The CDR3 loop spans 15 amino acids. Germline lookup yields CDR1 SGHTA and CDR2 FQGNSA. The CDR3 DNA reads as TGTGCCAGCAGCCAGGGACAGGCCTTATCTCAGCCCCAGCATTTT. Amino acid sequence: CASSQGQALSQPQHF.

The chain is built from TRBV5-1 and TRBJ1-2, with a tentative D call TRBD1 (6 bases). Germline CDR1 SGHRS, CDR2 YFSETQ. V lost 0 bases and J lost 3, with 12 bases in between. The CDR3 loop spans 15 amino acids. The CDR3 sequence is CASSLGQGKYYGYTF. In DNA form, the CDR3 reads TGCGCCAGCAGCTTGGGGCAGGGGAAGTACTATGGCTACACCTTC. Together with reference TRBV5-1 and TRBJ1-2, the CDR3 gives the full variable domain: KAGVTQTPRYLIKTRGQQVTLSCSPISGHRSVSWYQQTPGQGLQFLFEYFSETQRNKGNFPGRFSGRQFSNSRSEMNVSTLELGDSALYLCASSLGQGKYYGYTFGSGTRLTVV.

This chain uses TRBV18 with TRBJ2-5; D is uncertain. Trimming removed 1 base from V and 6 bases from J, with 12 bases in between. Germline V gene data show CDR1 as KGHSH and CDR2 as LQKENI. This CDR3 spans 14 amino acids. CDR3 amino acids: CASSPQVSEKTQYF. The CDR3 nucleotides read TGTGCCAGCTCACCACAAGTAAGCGAAAAGACCCAGTACTTC.

The genes are TRBV6-5 and TRBJ2-7; 8 bases fit TRBD1. Germline CDR1 is MNHEY and CDR2 is SVGAGI. V dropped 5 bases and J dropped 3; count of bases not matched to a gene: 6. The CDR3 is 14 amino acids. In DNA, the CDR3 is TGTGCCAGCAGTCCTGGACAGGGCCTCTACGAGCAGTACTTC. Its protein is CASSPGQGLYEQYF.

The chain recombines TRBV7-8 with TRBJ2-1; 9 nucleotides agree with TRBD1. CDR3 length equals 15 residues. Trimming took 8 bases from V and 2 from J; bases not matched to a gene: 7. The V gene's germline CDR1 is SGHVS and CDR2 FQNEAQ. The CDR3 spells CASGGGQGPYNEQFF. CDR3 DNA sequence: TGTGCCAGCGGTGGGGGACAGGGCCCCTACAATGAGCAGTTCTTC.

CDR3 bases: TGTGCCAGCAGCATAAGGGGAGGAAATAGTGAAAAACTGTTTTTT. Translation gives CASSIRGGNSEKLFF. The genes are TRBV7-9 and TRBJ1-4, with a tentative D call TRBD1 (5 bases). Germline V gene sequence: CDR1 SEHNR, CDR2 FQNEAQ (reference sequence). This CDR3 spans 15 amino acids. V was pared by 5 bases and J by 7 bases, with 17 bases between. The full variable domain, its missing parts supplied by reference TRBV7-9 and TRBJ1-4, is DTGVSQNPRHKITKRGQNVTFRCDPISEHNRLYWYRQTLGQGPEFLTYFQNEAQLEKSRLLSDRFSAERPKGSFSTLEIQRTEQGDSAMYLCASSIRGGNSEKLFFGSGTQLSVL.

As to this clone: One end of the junction varies from germline; a read error may be responsible. This rearrangement joins TRBV7-7 to TRBJ2-1, with 11 positions matching TRBD2. Germline V gene data show CDR1 as SSHAT and CDR2 as FNYEAQ (reference sequence). This CDR3 is built from 13 residues. The CDR3 bases are TGTGCTAGCAGCCTCGGGACTAGCGGTGAGCAGTTCTTC. As protein: CASSLGTSGEQFF.

The chain uses TRBV11-1 and TRBJ1-3; 7 nucleotides align to TRBD1. Germline CDR1 SGHAT, CDR2 FQDESV (reference sequence). This CDR3 region has 18 residues. Trimming removed 4 bases from V and 0 bases from J; junction bases left unmatched: 12. The CDR3 is CASSSRDRLQNSGNTIYF. In DNA, the CDR3 is TGTGCCAGCAGCTCGCGGGACAGACTACAAAACTCTGGAAACACCATATATTTT.

V is TRBV5-6 and J is TRBJ1-2, with a weak D call TRBD1 (5 bases). The CDR3 is made up of 15 amino acids. The germline CDR1 and CDR2 sequences are SGHDT and YYEEEE. The V gene lost 0 bases and the J gene lost 0 bases, with 9 bases spanning the gap. CDR3: CASSLGRAANYGYTF. DNA of the CDR3: TGTGCCAGCAGCTTGGGCAGGGCAGCTAACTATGGCTACACCTTC.

This chain connects TRBV19 to TRBJ2-3, with TRBD2 as a possible D gene (6 bases). Deletions cut 1 base from V and 7 bases from J, with 18 bases between. Germline values: CDR1 LNHDA, CDR2 SQIVND (reference sequence). The length of the CDR3 is 16 residues. CDR3 in amino acids: CASSIGGLAKANTQYF. The CDR3 DNA sequence: TGTGCCAGTAGTATAGGTGGGCTAGCGAAGGCGAATACGCAGTATTTT.